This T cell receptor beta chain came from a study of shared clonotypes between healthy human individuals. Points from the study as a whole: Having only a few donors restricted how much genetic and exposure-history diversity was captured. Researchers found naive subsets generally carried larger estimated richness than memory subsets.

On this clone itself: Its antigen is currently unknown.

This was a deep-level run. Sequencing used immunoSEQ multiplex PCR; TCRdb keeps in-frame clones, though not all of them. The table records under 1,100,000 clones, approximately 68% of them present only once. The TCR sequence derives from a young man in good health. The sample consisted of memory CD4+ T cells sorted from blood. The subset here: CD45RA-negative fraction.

As DNA, the CDR3 is TGTGCCAGTAATCCAACAGGGCTCGGTGGCTACACCTTC. It translates to CASNPTGLGGYTF. The chain carries TRBV19 and TRBJ1-2; D perhaps matches TRBD1 (6 bases). Germline V CDR1 and CDR2: LNHDA, SQIVND (reference sequence). CDR3 length: 13 residues. V lost 7 bases to trimming and J lost 7 bases, with 16 bases between them.